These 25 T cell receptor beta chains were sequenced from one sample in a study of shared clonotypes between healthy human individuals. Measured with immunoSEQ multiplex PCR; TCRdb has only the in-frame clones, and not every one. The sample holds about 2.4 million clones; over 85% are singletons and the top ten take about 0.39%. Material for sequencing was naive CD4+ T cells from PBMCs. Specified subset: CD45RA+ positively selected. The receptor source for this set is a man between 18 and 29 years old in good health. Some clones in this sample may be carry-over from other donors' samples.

The CDR3 DNA sequence: TGTGCCAGCAGCTCATTACAGGGTTTAAAGAGGGAGACCCAGTACTTC. Translating it yields CASSSLQGLKRETQYF. The chain is built from TRBV11-2 and TRBJ2-5; D is perhaps TRBD1 (6 bases). V shed 4 bases and J shed 5 bases, with 20 bases lying between them. This CDR3 is built from 16 residues. Looked up from germline, CDR1 is SGHAT and CDR2 is FQNNGV.

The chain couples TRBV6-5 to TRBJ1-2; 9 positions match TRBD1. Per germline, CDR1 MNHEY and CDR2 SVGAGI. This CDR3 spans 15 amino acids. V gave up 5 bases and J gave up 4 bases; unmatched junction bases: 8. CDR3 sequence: CASSRQGDYGYGYTF. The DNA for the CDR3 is TGTGCCAGCAGTCGACAGGGGGACTATGGCTATGGCTACACCTTC.

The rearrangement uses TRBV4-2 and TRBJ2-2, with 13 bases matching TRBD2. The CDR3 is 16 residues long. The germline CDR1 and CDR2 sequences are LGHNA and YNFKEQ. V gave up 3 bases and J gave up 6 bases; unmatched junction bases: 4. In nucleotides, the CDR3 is TGTGCCAGCAGCCACCCTGGACTAGCGGGAGCCGGGGAGCTGTTTTTT. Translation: CASSHPGLAGAGELFF.

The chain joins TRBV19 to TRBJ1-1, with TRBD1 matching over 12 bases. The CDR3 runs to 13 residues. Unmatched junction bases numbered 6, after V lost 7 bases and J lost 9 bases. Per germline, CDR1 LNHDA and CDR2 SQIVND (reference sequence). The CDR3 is CASIRGTGGKAFF. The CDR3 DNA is TGTGCCAGTATCAGAGGGACAGGGGGCAAAGCTTTCTTT.

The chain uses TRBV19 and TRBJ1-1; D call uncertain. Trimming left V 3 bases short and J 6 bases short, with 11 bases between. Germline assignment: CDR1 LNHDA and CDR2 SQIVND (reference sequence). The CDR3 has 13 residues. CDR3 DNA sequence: TGTGCCAGTAGTATGGGCAGGTCGGCTGAAGCTTTCTTT. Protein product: CASSMGRSAEAFF.

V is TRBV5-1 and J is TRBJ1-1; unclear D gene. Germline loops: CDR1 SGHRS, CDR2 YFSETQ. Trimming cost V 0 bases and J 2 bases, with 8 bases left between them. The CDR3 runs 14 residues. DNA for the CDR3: TGCGCCAGCAGCTTGGCGTCAGAAAACACTGAAGCTTTCTTT. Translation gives CASSLASENTEAFF. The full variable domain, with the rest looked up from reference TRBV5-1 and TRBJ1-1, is KAGVTQTPRYLIKTRGQQVTLSCSPISGHRSVSWYQQTPGQGLQFLFEYFSETQRNKGNFPGRFSGRQFSNSRSEMNVSTLELGDSALYLCASSLASENTEAFFGQGTRLTVV.

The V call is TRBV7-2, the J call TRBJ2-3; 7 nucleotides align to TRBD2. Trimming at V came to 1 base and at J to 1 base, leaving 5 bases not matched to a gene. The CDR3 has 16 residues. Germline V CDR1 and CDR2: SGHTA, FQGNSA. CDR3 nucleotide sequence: TGTGCCAGCAGCTTAGTGTCTAGCGGAGGCACAGATACGCAGTATTTT. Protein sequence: CASSLVSSGGTDTQYF.

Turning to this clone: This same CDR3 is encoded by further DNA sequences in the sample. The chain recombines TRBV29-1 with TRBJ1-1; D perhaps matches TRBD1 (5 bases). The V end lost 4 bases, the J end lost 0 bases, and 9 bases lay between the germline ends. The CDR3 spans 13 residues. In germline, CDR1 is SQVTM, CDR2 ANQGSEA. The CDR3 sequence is CSVAGRVNTEAFF. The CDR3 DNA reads TGCAGCGTTGCGGGCAGGGTGAACACTGAAGCTTTCTTT.

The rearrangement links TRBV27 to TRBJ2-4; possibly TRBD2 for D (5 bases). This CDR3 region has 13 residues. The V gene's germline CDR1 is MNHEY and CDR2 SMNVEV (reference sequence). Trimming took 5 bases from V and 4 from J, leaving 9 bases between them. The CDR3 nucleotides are TGTGCCAGCAGTGGCGGACTTAAAAACATTCAGTACTTC. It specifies CASSGGLKNIQYF.

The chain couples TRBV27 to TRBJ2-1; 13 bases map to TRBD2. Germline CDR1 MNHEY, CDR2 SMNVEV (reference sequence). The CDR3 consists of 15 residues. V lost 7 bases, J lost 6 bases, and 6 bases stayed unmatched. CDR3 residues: CASTRGLAGVNEQFF. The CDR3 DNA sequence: TGTGCCAGCACCCGCGGACTAGCGGGAGTCAATGAGCAGTTCTTC.

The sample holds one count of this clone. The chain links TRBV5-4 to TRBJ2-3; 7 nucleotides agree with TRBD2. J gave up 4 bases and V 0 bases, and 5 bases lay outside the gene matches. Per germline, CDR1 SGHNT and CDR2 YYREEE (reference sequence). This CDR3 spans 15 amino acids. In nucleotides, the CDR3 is TGTGCCAGCAGCTTGGGGCTAGCGGAGGCAGATACGCAGTATTTT. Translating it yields CASSLGLAEADTQYF.

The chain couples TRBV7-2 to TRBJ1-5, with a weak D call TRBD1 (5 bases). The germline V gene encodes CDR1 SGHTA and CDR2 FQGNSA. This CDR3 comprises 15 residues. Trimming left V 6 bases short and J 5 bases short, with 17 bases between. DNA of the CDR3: TGTGCCAGCAGTTTTAGCGTGGGGCCCTATCAGCCCCAGCATTTT. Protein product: CASSFSVGPYQPQHF.

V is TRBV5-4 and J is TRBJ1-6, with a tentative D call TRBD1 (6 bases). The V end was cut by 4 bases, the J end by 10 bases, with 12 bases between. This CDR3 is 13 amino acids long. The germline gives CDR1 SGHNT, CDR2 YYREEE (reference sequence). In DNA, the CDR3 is TGTGCCAGCAGCGTGGGACACATCTCACCCCTCCACTTT. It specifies CASSVGHISPLHF.

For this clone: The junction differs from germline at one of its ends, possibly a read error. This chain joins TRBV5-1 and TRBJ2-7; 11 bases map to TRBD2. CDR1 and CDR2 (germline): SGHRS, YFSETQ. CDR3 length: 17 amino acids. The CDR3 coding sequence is TGCGCCAGCAGATTGGGGGTCCTAGCGGGAGGAATCTACGAGCAGTACTTC. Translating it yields CASRLGVLAGGIYEQYF.

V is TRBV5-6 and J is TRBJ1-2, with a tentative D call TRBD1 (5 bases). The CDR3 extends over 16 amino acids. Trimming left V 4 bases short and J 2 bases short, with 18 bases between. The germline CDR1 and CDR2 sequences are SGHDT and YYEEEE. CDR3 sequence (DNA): TGTGCCAGCAGCCAGGGCTGGAGGGGACCGAACTATGGCTACACCTTC. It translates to CASSQGWRGPNYGYTF.

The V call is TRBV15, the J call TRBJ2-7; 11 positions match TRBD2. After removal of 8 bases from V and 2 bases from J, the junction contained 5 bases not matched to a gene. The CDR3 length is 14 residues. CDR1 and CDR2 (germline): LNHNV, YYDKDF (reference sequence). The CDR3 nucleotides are TGTGCCACCTCGGGACTAGCGGAAACCTACGAGCAGTACTTC. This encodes CATSGLAETYEQYF. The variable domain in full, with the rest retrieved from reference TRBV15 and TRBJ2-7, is DAMVIQNPRYQVTQFGKPVTLSCSQTLNHNVMYWYQQKSSQAPKLLFHYYDKDFNNEADTPDNFQSRRPNTSFCFLDIRSPGLGDTAMYLCATSGLAETYEQYFGPGTRLTVT.

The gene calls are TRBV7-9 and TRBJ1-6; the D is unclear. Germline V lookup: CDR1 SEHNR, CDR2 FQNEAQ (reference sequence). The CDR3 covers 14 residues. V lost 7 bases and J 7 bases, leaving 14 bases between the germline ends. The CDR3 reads CASNQDLGNSPLHF. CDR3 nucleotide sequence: TGTGCCAGCAACCAAGATTTGGGGAATTCACCCCTCCACTTT.

Here the CDR3 DNA reads TGTGCCAGCAGTGAAGCGCGCCCTGTAGACAGAAGTGTGGATACGCAGTATTTT. Translated, it gives CASSEARPVDRSVDTQYF. The J gene is TRBJ2-3, the V gene TRBV2; D is perhaps TRBD1 (5 bases). The CDR3 is 18 amino acids. CDR1 and CDR2 (germline): SNHLY, FYNNEI. V was shortened by 0 bases and J by 6 bases, with 22 bases between the two germline ends.

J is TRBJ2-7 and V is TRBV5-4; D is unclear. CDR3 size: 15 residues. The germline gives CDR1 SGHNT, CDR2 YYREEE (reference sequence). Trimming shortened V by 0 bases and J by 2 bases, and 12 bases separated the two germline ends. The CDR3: CASSLGPKPTYEQYF. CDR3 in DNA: TGTGCCAGCAGCTTGGGCCCCAAGCCTACCTACGAGCAGTACTTC.

The CDR3 sequence is CASSSRDNEQFF. The CDR3 DNA reads TGTGCCAGCAGCTCCAGGGATAATGAGCAGTTCTTC. The chain has TRBV9 and TRBJ2-1, with a weak D call TRBD1 (5 bases). Germline CDR1 and CDR2: SGDLS and YYNGEE. Trimming left V 4 bases short and J 7 bases short, with 9 bases between. This CDR3 is built from 12 residues.

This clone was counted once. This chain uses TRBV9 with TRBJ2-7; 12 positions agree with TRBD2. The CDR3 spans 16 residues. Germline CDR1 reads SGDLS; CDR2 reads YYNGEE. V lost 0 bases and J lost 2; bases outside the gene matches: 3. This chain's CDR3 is CASSVGPSGRAYEQYF. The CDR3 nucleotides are TGTGCCAGCAGCGTAGGTCCTAGCGGGAGGGCCTACGAGCAGTACTTC. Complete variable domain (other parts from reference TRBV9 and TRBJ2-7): DSGVTQTPKHLITATGQRVTLRCSPRSGDLSVYWYQQSLDQGLQFLIQYYNGEERAKGNILERFSAQQFPDLHSELNLSSLELGDSALYFCASSVGPSGRAYEQYFGPGTRLTVT.

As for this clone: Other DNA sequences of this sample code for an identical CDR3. In DNA form, the CDR3 reads TGTGCCAGTAGCCCGACAGGGACTAGCAATCAGCCCCAGCATTTT. This sequence encodes CASSPTGTSNQPQHF. The chain is built from TRBV19 and TRBJ1-5; TRBD1 matches 7 bases. The germline V gene encodes CDR1 LNHDA and CDR2 SQIVND (reference sequence). The V and J ends lost 6 bases and 0 bases, in that order; junction bases with no gene match: 5. This CDR3 has 15 amino acids.

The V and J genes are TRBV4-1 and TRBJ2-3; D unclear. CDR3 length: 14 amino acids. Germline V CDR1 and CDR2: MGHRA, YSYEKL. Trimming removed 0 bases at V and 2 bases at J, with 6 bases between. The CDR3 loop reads CASSQEWLTDTQYF. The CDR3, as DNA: TGCGCCAGCAGCCAAGAATGGCTCACAGATACGCAGTATTTT.

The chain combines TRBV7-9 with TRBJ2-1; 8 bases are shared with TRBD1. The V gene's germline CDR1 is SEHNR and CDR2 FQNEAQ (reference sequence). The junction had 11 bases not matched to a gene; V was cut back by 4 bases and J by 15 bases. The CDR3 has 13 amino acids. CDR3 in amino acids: CASSSFTGGYLFF. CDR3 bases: TGTGCCAGCAGCTCCTTTACAGGGGGTTATCTGTTCTTC.

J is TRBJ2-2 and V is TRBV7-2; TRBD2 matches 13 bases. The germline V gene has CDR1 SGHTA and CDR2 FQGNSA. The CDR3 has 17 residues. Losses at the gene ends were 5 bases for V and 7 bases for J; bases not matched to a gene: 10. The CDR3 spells CASSLRTSGRIGGELFF. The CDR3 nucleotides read TGTGCCAGCAGCCTTAGGACTAGCGGGAGAATCGGCGGGGAGCTGTTTTTT.